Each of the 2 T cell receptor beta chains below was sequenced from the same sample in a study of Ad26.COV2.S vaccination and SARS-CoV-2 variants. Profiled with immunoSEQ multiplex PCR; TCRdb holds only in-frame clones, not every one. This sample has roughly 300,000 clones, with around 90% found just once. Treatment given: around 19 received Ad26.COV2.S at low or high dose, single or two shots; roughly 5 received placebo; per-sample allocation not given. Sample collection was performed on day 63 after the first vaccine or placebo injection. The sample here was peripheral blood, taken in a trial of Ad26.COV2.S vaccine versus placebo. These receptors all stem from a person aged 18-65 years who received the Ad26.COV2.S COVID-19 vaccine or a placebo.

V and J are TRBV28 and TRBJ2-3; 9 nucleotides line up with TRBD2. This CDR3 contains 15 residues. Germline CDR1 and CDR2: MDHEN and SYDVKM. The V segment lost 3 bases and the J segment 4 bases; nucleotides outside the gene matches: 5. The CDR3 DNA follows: TGTGCCAGCAGTTTGGCGGGAGGGCCGGCAGATACGCAGTATTTT. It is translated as CASSLAGGPADTQYF. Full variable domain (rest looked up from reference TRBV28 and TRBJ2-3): DVKVTQSSRYLVKRTGEKVFLECVQDMDHENMFWYRQDPGLGLRLIYFSYDVKMKEKGDIPEGYSVSREKKERFSLILESASTNQTSMYLCASSLAGGPADTQYFGPGTRLTVL.

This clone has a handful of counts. The CDR3 here is CASSHRESTGELFF. The CDR3 DNA follows: TGTGCCAGCAGTCACCGGGAGTCCACCGGGGAGCTGTTTTTT. This chain connects TRBV6-5 to TRBJ2-2, with TRBD2 as a possible D gene (6 bases). Per germline, CDR1 MNHEY and CDR2 SVGAGI. The CDR3 extends over 14 amino acids. Trimming shortened V by 5 bases and J by 4 bases, and 11 bases separated the two germline ends.